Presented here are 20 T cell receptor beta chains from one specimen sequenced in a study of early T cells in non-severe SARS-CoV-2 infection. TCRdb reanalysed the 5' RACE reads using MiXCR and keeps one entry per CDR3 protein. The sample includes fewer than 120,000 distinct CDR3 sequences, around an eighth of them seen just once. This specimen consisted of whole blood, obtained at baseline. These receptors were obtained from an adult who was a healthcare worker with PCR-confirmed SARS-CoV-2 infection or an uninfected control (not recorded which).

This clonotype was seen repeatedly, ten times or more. The CDR3 DNA follows: TGTGCCAGTTGGACGGAGAGCTCCTACAATGAGCAGTTCTTC. This sequence encodes CASWTESSYNEQFF. V gene TRBV2 combines with J gene TRBJ2-1, with unresolved D. The CDR3 contains 14 residues. Trimming stripped 9 bases from V and 0 bases from J, with 12 bases between. CDR1 is SNHLY, CDR2 FYNNEI, per germline.

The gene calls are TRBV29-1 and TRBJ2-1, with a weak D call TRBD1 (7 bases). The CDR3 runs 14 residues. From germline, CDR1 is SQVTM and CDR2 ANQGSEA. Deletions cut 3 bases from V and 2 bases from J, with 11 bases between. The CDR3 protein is CSVEAGGPYNEQFF. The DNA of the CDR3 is TGCAGCGTTGAGGCAGGGGGGCCCTACAATGAGCAGTTCTTC.

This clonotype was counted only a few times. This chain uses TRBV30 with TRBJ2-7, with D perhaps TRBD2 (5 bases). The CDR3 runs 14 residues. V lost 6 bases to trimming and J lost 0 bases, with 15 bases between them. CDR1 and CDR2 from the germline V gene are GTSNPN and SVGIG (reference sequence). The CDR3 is CACARGGSSYEQYF. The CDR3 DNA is TGTGCCTGCGCCCGTGGAGGTAGCTCCTACGAGCAGTACTTC.

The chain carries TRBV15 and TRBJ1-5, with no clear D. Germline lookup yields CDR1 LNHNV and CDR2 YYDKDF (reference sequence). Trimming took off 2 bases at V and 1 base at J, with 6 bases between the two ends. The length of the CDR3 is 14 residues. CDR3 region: CATSRRGSNQPQHF. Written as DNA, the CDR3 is TGTGCCACCAGCAGACGGGGAAGCAATCAGCCCCAGCATTTT.

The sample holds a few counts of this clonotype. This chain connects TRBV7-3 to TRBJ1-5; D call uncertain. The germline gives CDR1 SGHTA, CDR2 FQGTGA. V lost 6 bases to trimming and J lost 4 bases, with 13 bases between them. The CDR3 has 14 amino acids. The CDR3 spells CASSYGVLNQPQHF. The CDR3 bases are TGTGCCAGCAGTTACGGAGTCCTGAATCAGCCCCAGCATTTT. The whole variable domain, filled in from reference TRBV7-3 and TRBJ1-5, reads GAGVSQTPSNKVTEKGKYVELRCDPISGHTALYWYRQSLGQGPEFLIYFQGTGAADDSGLPNDRFFAVRPEGSVSTLKIQRTERGDSAVYLCASSYGVLNQPQHFGDGTRLSIL.

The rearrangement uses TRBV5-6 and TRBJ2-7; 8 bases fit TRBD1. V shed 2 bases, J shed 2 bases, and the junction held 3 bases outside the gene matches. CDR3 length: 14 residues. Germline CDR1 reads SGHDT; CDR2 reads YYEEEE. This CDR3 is CASSFGTGAYEQYF. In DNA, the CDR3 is TGTGCCAGCAGCTTTGGGACAGGCGCCTACGAGCAGTACTTC.

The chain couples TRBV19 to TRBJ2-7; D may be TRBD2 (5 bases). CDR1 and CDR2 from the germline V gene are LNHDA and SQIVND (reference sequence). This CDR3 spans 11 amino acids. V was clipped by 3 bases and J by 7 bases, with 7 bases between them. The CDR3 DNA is TGTGCCAGTAGTATGACGGGGGAGCAGTACTTC. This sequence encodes CASSMTGEQYF.

CDR3 bases: TGCAGCGCCAGGACAGCGATTAACTATGGCTACACCTTC. As protein: CSARTAINYGYTF. This sequence joins TRBV29-1 and TRBJ1-2; D may be TRBD1 (6 bases). V was shortened by 7 bases and J by 1 base, with 13 bases between the two germline ends. The CDR3 contains 13 residues. Germline V gene data show CDR1 as SQVTM and CDR2 as ANQGSEA.

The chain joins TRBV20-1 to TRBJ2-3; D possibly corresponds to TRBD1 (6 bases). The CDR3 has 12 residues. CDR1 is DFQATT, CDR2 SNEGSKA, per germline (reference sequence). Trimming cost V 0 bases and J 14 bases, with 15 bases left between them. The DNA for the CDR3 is TGCAGTGCTAGAGAGGGGGCCCCTGTTGTGTATTTT. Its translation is CSAREGAPVVYF.

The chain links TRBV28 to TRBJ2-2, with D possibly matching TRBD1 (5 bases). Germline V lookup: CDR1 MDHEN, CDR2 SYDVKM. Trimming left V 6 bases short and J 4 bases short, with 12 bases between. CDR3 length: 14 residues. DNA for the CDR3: TGTGCCAGCAGCTACAGACAGATCACCGGGGAGCTGTTTTTT. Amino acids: CASSYRQITGELFF.

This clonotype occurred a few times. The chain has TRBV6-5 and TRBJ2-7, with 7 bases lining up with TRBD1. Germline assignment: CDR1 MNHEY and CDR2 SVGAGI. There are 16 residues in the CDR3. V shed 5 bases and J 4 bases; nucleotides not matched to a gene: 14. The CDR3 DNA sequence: TGTGCCAGCAGTCCTCGGACAGGAGTGAGCGTATACGAGCAGTACTTC. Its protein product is CASSPRTGVSVYEQYF.

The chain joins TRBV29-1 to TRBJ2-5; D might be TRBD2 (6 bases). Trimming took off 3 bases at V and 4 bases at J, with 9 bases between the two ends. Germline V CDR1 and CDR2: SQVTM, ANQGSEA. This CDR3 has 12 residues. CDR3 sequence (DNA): TGCAGCGTTGAGGGGGGAGGAGAGACCCAGTACTTC. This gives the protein CSVEGGGETQYF.

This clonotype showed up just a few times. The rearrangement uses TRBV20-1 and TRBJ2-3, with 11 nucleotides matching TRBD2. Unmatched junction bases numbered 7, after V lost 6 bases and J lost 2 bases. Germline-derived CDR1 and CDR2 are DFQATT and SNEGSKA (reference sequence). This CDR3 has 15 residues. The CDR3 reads CSAPRTSGYTDTQYF. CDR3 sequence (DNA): TGCAGTGCCCCTCGGACTAGCGGGTACACAGATACGCAGTATTTT.

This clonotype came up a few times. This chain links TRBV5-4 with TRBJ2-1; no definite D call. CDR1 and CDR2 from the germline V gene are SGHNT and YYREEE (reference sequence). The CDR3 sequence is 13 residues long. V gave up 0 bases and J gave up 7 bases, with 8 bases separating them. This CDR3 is CASSLVLGNEQFF. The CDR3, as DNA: TGTGCCAGCAGCTTGGTACTGGGAAATGAGCAGTTCTTC.

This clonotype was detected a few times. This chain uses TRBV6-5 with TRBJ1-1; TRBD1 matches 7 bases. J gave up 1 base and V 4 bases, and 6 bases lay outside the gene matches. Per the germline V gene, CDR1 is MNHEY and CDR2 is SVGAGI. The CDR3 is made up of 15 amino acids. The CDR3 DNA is TGTGCCAGCAGTTTACAGGGGAGAAGGAACACTGAAGCTTTCTTT. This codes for CASSLQGRRNTEAFF.

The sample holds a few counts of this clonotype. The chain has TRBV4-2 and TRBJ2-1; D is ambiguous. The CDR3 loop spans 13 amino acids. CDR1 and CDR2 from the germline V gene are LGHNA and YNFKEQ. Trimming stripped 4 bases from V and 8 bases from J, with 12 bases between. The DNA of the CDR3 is TGTGCCAGCAGCCCCCAAGCTCGGGATGAGCAGTTCTTC. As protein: CASSPQARDEQFF.

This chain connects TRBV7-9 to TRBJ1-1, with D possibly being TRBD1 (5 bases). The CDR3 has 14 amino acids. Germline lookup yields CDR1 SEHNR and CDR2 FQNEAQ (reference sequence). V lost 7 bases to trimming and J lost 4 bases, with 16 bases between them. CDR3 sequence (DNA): TGTGCCAGCATTCTAGGAGGGGCAGCCACTGAAGCTTTCTTT. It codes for CASILGGAATEAFF.

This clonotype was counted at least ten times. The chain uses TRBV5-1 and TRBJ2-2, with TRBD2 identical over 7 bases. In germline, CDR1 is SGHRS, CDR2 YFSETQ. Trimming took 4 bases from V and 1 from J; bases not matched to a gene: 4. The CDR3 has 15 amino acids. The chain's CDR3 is CASSKVAGNTGELFF. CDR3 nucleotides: TGCGCCAGCAGCAAGGTAGCGGGGAACACCGGGGAGCTGTTTTTT.

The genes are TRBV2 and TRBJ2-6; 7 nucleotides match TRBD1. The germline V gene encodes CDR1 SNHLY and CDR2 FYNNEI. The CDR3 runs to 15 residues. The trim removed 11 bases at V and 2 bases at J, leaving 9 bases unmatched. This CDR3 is CAGHRQGPGANVLTF. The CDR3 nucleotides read TGTGCCGGCCACAGACAGGGACCTGGGGCCAACGTCCTGACTTTC.

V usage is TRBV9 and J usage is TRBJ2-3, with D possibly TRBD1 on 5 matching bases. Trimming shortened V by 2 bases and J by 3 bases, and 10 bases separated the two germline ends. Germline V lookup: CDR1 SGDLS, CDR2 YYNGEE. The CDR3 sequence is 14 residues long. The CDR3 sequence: CASSVTAKTDTQYF. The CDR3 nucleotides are TGTGCCAGCAGCGTGACAGCGAAGACAGATACGCAGTATTTT.